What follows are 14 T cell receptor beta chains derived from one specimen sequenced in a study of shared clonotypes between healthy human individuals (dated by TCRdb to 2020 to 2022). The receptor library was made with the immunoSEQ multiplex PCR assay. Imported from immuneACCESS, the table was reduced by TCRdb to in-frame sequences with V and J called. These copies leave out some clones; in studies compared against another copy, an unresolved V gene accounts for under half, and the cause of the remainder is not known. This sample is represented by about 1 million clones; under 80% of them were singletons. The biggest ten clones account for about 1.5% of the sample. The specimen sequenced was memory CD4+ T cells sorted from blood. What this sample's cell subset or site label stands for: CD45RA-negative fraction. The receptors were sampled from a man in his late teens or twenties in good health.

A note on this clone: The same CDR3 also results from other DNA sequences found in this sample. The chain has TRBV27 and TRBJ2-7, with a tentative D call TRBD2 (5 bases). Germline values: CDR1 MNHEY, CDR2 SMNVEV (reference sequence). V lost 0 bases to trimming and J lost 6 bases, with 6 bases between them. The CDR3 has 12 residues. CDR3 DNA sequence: TGTGCCAGCAGTTTATCAGGAGGCGAGCAGTACTTC. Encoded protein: CASSLSGGEQYF.

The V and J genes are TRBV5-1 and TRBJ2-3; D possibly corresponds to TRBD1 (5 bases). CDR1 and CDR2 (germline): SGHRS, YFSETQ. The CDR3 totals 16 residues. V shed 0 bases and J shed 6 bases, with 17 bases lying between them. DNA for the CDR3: TGCGCCAGCAGCTTGGCCGGCCAGGGTGTAAGGGATACGCAGTATTTT. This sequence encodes CASSLAGQGVRDTQYF.

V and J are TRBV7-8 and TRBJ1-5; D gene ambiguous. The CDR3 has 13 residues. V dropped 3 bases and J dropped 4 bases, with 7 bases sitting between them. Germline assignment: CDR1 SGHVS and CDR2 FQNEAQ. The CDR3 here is CASSFRENQPQHF. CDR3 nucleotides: TGTGCCAGCAGCTTTCGGGAAAATCAGCCCCAGCATTTT.

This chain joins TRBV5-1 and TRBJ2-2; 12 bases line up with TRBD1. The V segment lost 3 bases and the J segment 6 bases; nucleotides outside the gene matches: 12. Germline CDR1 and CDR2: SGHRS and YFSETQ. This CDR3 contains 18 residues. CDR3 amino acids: CASSSGTGGQYPPGELFF. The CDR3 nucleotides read TGCGCCAGCAGCTCCGGGACAGGGGGCCAGTATCCCCCCGGGGAGCTGTTTTTT.

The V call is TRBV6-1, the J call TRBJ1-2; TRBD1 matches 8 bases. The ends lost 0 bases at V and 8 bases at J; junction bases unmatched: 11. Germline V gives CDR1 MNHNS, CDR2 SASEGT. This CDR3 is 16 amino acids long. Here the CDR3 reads CASSEAPDRAPWGYTF. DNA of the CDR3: TGTGCCAGCAGTGAAGCACCGGACAGGGCTCCTTGGGGCTACACCTTC.

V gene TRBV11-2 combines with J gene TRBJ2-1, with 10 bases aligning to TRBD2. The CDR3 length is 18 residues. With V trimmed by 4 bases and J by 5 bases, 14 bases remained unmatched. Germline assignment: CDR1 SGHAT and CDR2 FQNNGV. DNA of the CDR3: TGTGCCAGCAGCTCCGGGCTCGGACTAGCGGACCAGCACAATGAGCAGTTCTTC. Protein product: CASSSGLGLADQHNEQFF.

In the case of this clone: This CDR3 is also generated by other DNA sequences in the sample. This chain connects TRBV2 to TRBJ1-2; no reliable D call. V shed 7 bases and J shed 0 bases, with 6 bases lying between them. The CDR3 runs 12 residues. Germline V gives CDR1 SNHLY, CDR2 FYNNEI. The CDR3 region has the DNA TGTGCCAGCAATCAGGCTAACTATGGCTACACCTTC. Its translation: CASNQANYGYTF.

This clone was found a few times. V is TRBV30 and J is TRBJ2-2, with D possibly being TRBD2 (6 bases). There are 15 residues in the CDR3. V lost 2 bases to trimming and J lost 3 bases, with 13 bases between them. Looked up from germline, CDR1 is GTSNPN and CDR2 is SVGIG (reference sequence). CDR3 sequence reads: CAWSKGGLDTGELFF. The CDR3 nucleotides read TGTGCCTGGAGTAAGGGAGGTCTGGACACCGGGGAGCTGTTTTTT.

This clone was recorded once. The CDR3 bases are TGTGCCAGCAGCCAAGACGGGGCTAGCGGAAACAATGAGCAGTTCTTC. Translated, it gives CASSQDGASGNNEQFF. The chain joins TRBV4-2 to TRBJ2-1, with 7 nucleotides matching TRBD2. The CDR3 runs 16 residues. Unmatched junction bases numbered 7, after V lost 0 bases and J lost 5 bases. Per the germline V gene, CDR1 is LGHNA and CDR2 is YNFKEQ.

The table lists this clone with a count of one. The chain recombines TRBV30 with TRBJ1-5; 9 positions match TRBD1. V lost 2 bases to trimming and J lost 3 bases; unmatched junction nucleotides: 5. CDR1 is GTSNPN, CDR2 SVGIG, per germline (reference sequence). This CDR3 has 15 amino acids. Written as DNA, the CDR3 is TGTGCCTGGAGTATGCGGGACAGGGACAATCAGCCCCAGCATTTT. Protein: CAWSMRDRDNQPQHF.

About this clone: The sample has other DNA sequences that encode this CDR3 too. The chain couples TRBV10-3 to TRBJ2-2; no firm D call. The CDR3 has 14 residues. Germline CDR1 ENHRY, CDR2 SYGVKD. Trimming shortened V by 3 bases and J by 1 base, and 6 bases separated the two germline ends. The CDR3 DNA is TGTGCCATCAGTGAAGGGCTGAACACCGGGGAGCTGTTTTTT. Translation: CAISEGLNTGELFF.

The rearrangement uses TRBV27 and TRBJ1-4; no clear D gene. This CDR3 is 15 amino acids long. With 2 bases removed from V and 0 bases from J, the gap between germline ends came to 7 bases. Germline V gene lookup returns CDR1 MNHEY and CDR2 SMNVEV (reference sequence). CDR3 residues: CASSLGDPTNEKLFF. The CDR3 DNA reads TGTGCCAGCAGTTTAGGAGACCCAACTAATGAAAAACTGTTTTTT.

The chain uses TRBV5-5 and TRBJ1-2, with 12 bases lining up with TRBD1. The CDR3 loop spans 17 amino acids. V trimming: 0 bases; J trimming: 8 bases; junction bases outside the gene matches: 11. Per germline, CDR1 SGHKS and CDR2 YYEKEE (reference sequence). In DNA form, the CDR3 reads TGTGCCAGCAGCTTGGATCTGTGGGACAGGGGGCATAGCGGCTACACCTTC. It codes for CASSLDLWDRGHSGYTF.

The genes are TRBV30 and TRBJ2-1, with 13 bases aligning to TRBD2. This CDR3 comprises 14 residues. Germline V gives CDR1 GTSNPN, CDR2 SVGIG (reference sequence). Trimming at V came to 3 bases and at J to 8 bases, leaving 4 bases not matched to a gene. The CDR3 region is CAWSRLAGGDEQFF. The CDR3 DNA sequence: TGTGCCTGGAGCCGACTAGCGGGGGGTGATGAGCAGTTCTTC.